Below are 14 T cell receptor beta chains sequenced from a single sample in a study of CD8 T cells in ankylosing spondylitis. TCRdb redid the calling of the 5' RACE reads with MiXCR, one entry per CDR3 protein. The sample has roughly 150,000 distinct CDR3 sequences; around a third are singletons. The sample was synovial fluid, either unsorted or a sorted T cell fraction (not recorded which). These receptors were obtained from a male donor with ankylosing spondylitis.

This clonotype was seen a single time. A much larger clone differs by one base, so this may be a read error. The chain employs TRBV2 and TRBJ2-7; D might be TRBD1 or TRBD2, each matching 6 bases. The length of the CDR3 is 14 residues. Germline CDR1 reads SNHLY; CDR2 reads FYNNEI. The CDR3 loop is CASSRGDGSYKQYF. CDR3 in DNA: TGTGCCAGCAGTAGGGGGGATGGTTCCTACAAGCAGTACTTC.

This clonotype was recorded many times. The chain has TRBV12-3 or TRBV12-4 and TRBJ2-1; the D gene is possibly TRBD1 (5 bases). The CDR3 covers 14 residues. The V and J ends lost 6 bases and 9 bases respectively, with 18 bases between them. CDR3 protein: CASSPIGQGGEQFF. In nucleotides, the CDR3 is TGTGCCAGCAGCCCCATTGGGCAGGGCGGTGAGCAGTTCTTC.

This clonotype has a count of ten or more. The rearrangement uses TRBV6-1 and TRBJ2-2, with 11 bases that match TRBD2. This CDR3 is built from 15 residues. Germline-derived CDR1 and CDR2 are MNHNS and SASEGT. With 6 bases clipped from V and 0 bases from J, the junction kept 0 bases outside the gene matches. CDR3: CASRLAGANTGELFF. CDR3 coding DNA: TGTGCCAGCAGACTAGCGGGGGCGAACACCGGGGAGCTGTTTTTT.

The chain employs TRBV9 and TRBJ2-7, with D uncertain. Germline V lookup: CDR1 SGDLS, CDR2 YYNGEE. CDR3 length: 13 amino acids. V gave up 5 bases and J gave up 2 bases, with 11 bases separating them. The CDR3 nucleotides read TGTGCCAGCAGACGAGTGATCACCTACGAGCAGTACTTC. Translation: CASRRVITYEQYF.

The V gene is TRBV2, the J gene TRBJ2-1, with 12 positions matching TRBD2. The CDR3 totals 15 residues. V shed 6 bases and J 9 bases; nucleotides not matched to a gene: 9. Germline values: CDR1 SNHLY, CDR2 FYNNEI. The CDR3 DNA reads TGTGCCAGCAGGAAAGCTAGCGGGAGGGGGGGTGAGCAGTTCTTC. Translating gives CASRKASGRGGEQFF. Based on the CDR3 plus reference TRBV2 and TRBJ2-1, the full variable domain is EPEVTQTPSHQVTQMGQEVILRCVPISNHLYFYWYRQILGQKVEFLVSFYNNEISEKSEIFDDQFSVERPDGSNFTLKIRSTKLEDSAMYFCASRKASGRGGEQFFGPGTRLTVL.

The chain combines TRBV7-9 with TRBJ1-2; a weak D match, TRBD1 (5 bases). Per germline, CDR1 SEHNR and CDR2 FQNEAQ (reference sequence). The CDR3 loop spans 14 amino acids. Trimming took 5 bases from V and 1 from J, leaving 11 bases between them. The CDR3 DNA reads TGTGCCAGCAGCCCGGAGACAGTTAACTATGGCTACACCTTC. Its translation is CASSPETVNYGYTF.

This clonotype is medium-sized (0.01 to 0.1%) within its sample. The rearrangement joins TRBV12-3 or TRBV12-4 to TRBJ1-5; the D gene is possibly TRBD1 (6 bases). The V end was cut by 2 bases, the J end by 4 bases, with 15 bases between. CDR3 length: 16 amino acids. The CDR3 DNA is TGTGCCAGCAGTTTAAGAGCGGGGGGGCGAAATCAGCCCCAGCATTTT. Residues: CASSLRAGGRNQPQHF.

The rearrangement uses TRBV20-1 and TRBJ2-2, with D uncertain. Per the germline V gene, CDR1 is DFQATT and CDR2 is SNEGSKA (reference sequence). This CDR3 spans 15 amino acids. With 4 bases removed from V and 6 bases from J, the gap between germline ends came to 18 bases. The CDR3 spells CSAKSSAENSGELFF. DNA for the CDR3: TGCAGTGCTAAAAGCTCGGCGGAAAACTCCGGGGAGCTGTTTTTT.

The V and J genes are TRBV7-8 and TRBJ2-5; TRBD1 aligns across 8 bases. V dropped 3 bases and J dropped 4; count of bases not matched to a gene: 4. Germline V gene lookup returns CDR1 SGHVS and CDR2 FQNEAQ. This CDR3 has 14 residues. The CDR3: CASSFAGGAETQYF. DNA for the CDR3: TGTGCCAGCAGCTTTGCAGGGGGCGCAGAGACCCAGTACTTC. Together with reference TRBV7-8 and TRBJ2-5, the CDR3 gives the full variable domain: GAGVSQSPRYKVAKRGQDVALRCDPISGHVSLFWYQQALGQGPEFLTYFQNEAQLDKSGLPSDRFFAERPEGSVSTLKIQRTQQEDSAVYLCASSFAGGAETQYFGPGTRLLVL.

This clonotype occurred a few times. The J gene is TRBJ2-3, the V gene TRBV12-3 or TRBV12-4; 7 nucleotides agree with TRBD2. The ends lost 5 bases at V and 5 bases at J; junction bases unmatched: 13. The CDR3 has 16 residues. Written as DNA, the CDR3 is TGTGCCAGCAGTCCCCTCGGGGGGAGTAGTGGAGATACGCAGTATTTT. It encodes CASSPLGGSSGDTQYF.

This clonotype has a handful of counts. J is TRBJ2-2 and V is TRBV12-3 or TRBV12-4, with D perhaps TRBD1 (6 bases). V was pared by 1 base and J by 3 bases, with 18 bases between. The CDR3 consists of 18 residues. CDR3 residues: CASSLVDRFPVDTGELFF. The CDR3 nucleotides are TGTGCCAGCAGTTTAGTCGACAGGTTCCCGGTTGACACCGGGGAGCTGTTTTTT.

About this clonotype itself: Compared with germline, one end of the junction differs, possibly owing to a read error. The chain is built from TRBV24-1 and TRBJ2-3; D gene uncertain. The CDR3 totals 16 residues. Germline loops: CDR1 KGHDR, CDR2 SFDVKD. CDR3 sequence (DNA): TGTTCCACCAGTGATTTGGGCAGCCTCAACACAGATACGCAGTATTTT. Amino acids: CSTSDLGSLNTDTQYF.

The chain uses TRBV1 and TRBJ1-1. TRBV1 is a known pseudogene. CDR3 length equals 12 residues. The CDR3 protein is CTSSGRRTEAFF. DNA for the CDR3: TGCACCAGCAGCGGCCGGCGGACTGAAGCTTTCTTT.

The table lists this clonotype with many counts. DNA for the CDR3: TGTGCCAGCAGCGTAACTAGCGGATACACAGATACGCAGTATTTT. Translated: CASSVTSGYTDTQYF. The chain combines TRBV7-6 with TRBJ2-3; 8 bases agree with TRBD2. Trimming at V came to 5 bases and at J to 2 bases, leaving 6 bases not matched to a gene. The CDR3 is 15 amino acids. CDR1 and CDR2 (germline): SGHVS, FNYEAQ.